What follows are 18 T cell receptor beta chains derived from one specimen sequenced in a study of blood T cell repertoires in COVID-19. TCRdb keeps only in-frame clones here, not all; method: immunoSEQ multiplex PCR. The table lists fewer than 70,000 clones, 75% to 95% of them singletons, with around 9.1% in the top ten. Sequencing was performed on peripheral blood. The receptors shown here come from a woman of 80 years or more with active COVID-19.

The V call is TRBV5-6, the J call TRBJ2-1, with D unclear. This CDR3 has 16 amino acids. Germline V CDR1 and CDR2: SGHDT, YYEEEE. With 3 bases removed from V and 0 bases from J, the gap between germline ends came to 13 bases. The CDR3 DNA follows: TGTGCCAGCAGCTCACTGCACCTTAGCTCCTACAATGAGCAGTTCTTC. As protein: CASSSLHLSSYNEQFF.

The rearrangement joins TRBV29-1 to TRBJ1-4, with 8 bases matching TRBD1. The germline V gene has CDR1 SQVTM and CDR2 ANQGSEA. The V gene end was trimmed by 1 base and the J gene end by 8 bases; junction bases not matched to a gene: 9. The CDR3 extends over 15 amino acids. CDR3 sequence: CSVEGPAGGGEKLFF. The CDR3 DNA reads TGCAGCGTTGAAGGACCGGCAGGGGGCGGCGAAAAACTGTTTTTT.

The J gene is TRBJ2-1, the V gene TRBV6-4, with 9 bases that match TRBD1. Germline CDR1 reads MRHNA; CDR2 reads SNTAGT. V lost 0 bases to trimming and J lost 1 base; unmatched junction nucleotides: 1. The length of the CDR3 is 16 residues. The CDR3 nucleotides are TGTGCCAGCAGTGACTCGACAGGGGGATCCTACAATGAGCAGTTCTTC. It codes for CASSDSTGGSYNEQFF.

This chain connects TRBV28 to TRBJ2-4, with TRBD2 matching 16 bases. The V gene's germline CDR1 is MDHEN and CDR2 SYDVKM. The CDR3 length is 16 residues. Trimming removed 6 bases from V and 11 bases from J; junction bases left unmatched: 10. CDR3 coding DNA: TGTGCCAGCAGCCGAACAGGGACTAGCGGGGGGGACGTTCAGTACTTC. It translates to CASSRTGTSGGDVQYF.

This clone has a single count. This chain joins TRBV27 and TRBJ2-3; perhaps TRBD2 as D (5 bases). Germline-derived CDR1 and CDR2 are MNHEY and SMNVEV (reference sequence). The CDR3 covers 17 residues. Deletions cut 5 bases from V and 3 bases from J, with 21 bases between. The CDR3 region is CASSPPFLLSGTDTQYF. CDR3 coding DNA: TGTGCCAGCAGTCCACCCTTCCTTCTATCGGGGACAGATACGCAGTATTTT.

The chain recombines TRBV19 with TRBJ2-4; TRBD1 matches at 11 bases. V trimming: 8 bases; J trimming: 6 bases; junction bases outside the gene matches: 6. The CDR3 loop spans 14 amino acids. Looked up from germline, CDR1 is LNHDA and CDR2 is SQIVND (reference sequence). CDR3 region: CASAGQGGGNIQYF. The CDR3 region has the DNA TGTGCCAGTGCGGGACAGGGGGGAGGAAACATTCAGTACTTC.

The chain combines TRBV5-6 with TRBJ1-2; 8 bases map to TRBD1. CDR1 is SGHDT and CDR2 is YYEEEE in the germline V gene. V lost 0 bases to trimming and J lost 8 bases; unmatched junction nucleotides: 6. The CDR3 contains 14 residues. CDR3 sequence reads: CASSLGQGARGYTF. Here the CDR3 DNA reads TGTGCCAGCAGCTTGGGCCAGGGGGCGAGGGGCTACACCTTC.

The genes are TRBV4-2 and TRBJ2-3; D unresolved. Trimming took 1 base from V and 5 from J, leaving 13 bases between them. The CDR3 runs 15 residues. From germline, CDR1 is LGHNA and CDR2 YNFKEQ. For the CDR3, the DNA is TGTGCCAGCAGCCAAGCCTCTACGACGGGAGATACGCAGTATTTT. Its translation is CASSQASTTGDTQYF.

This chain uses TRBV7-9 with TRBJ2-3; 9 bases map to TRBD2. This CDR3 has 15 residues. From germline, CDR1 is SEHNR and CDR2 FQNEAQ (reference sequence). The J segment lost 4 bases and the V segment lost 5 bases, leaving 7 bases of the junction unmatched. The CDR3 region has the DNA TGTGCCAGCAGCCTGAGAGCGGGAGGCCCAGATACGCAGTATTTT. Translation: CASSLRAGGPDTQYF.

The chain links TRBV18 to TRBJ2-2; D unresolved. CDR1 and CDR2 (germline): KGHSH, LQKENI. Trimming stripped 3 bases from V and 3 bases from J, with 8 bases between. The CDR3 runs to 14 residues. As DNA, the CDR3 is TGTGCCAGCTCACCTCGGCAGGACACCGGGGAGCTGTTTTTT. This codes for CASSPRQDTGELFF. The entire variable domain, with the rest obtained from reference TRBV18 and TRBJ2-2, is as follows: NAGVMQNPRHLVRRRGQEARLRCSPMKGHSHVYWYRQLPEEGLKFMVYLQKENIIDESGMPKERFSAEFPKEGPSILRIQQVVRGDSAAYFCASSPRQDTGELFFGEGSRLTVL.

The chain employs TRBV6-5 and TRBJ2-1; TRBD2 agrees at 8 bases. Germline CDR1 and CDR2: MNHEY and SVGAGI. Trimming at V came to 7 bases and at J to 2 bases, leaving 4 bases not matched to a gene. The CDR3 spans 14 residues. The CDR3 bases are TGTGCCAGCATGACGGGGGGGGCCTACAATGAGCAGTTCTTC. This translates into CASMTGGAYNEQFF.

The V gene is TRBV20-1, the J gene TRBJ1-2; D unresolved. The CDR3 consists of 10 residues. Between the trimmed V and J ends, which lost 3 bases and 6 bases, there was a span of 5 bases. The germline gives CDR1 DFQATT, CDR2 SNEGSKA (reference sequence). CDR3 residues: CSASQNGYTF. CDR3 DNA sequence: TGCAGTGCTAGTCAGAATGGCTACACCTTC.

This rearrangement joins TRBV23-1 to TRBJ2-2, with TRBD2 as a possible D gene (5 bases). TRBV23-1 has ORF status, its function being uncertain. The V gene lost 0 bases and the J gene lost 2 bases, with 10 bases spanning the gap. This CDR3 spans 16 amino acids. The CDR3 DNA sequence: TGCGCCAGCAGTCAATCTAAGGAGGCTAACACCGGGGAGCTGTTTTTT. Encoded protein: CASSQSKEANTGELFF.

This clone came up once. The V call is TRBV7-2, the J call TRBJ2-2; 16 bases fit TRBD2. This CDR3 is built from 19 residues. Trimming removed 6 bases from V and 4 bases from J; junction bases left unmatched: 11. In germline, CDR1 is SGHTA, CDR2 FQGNSA. CDR3 coding DNA: TGTGCCAGCAGTCGAGGAAGGGGACTAGCGGGGGGGAGCACCGGGGAGCTGTTTTTT. It yields the protein CASSRGRGLAGGSTGELFF.

The rearrangement uses TRBV3-1 (or the pseudogene TRBV3-2) and TRBJ1-5; TRBD1 is a possible D gene (5 bases). The CDR3 consists of 15 residues. Trimming took 4 bases from V and 2 from J, leaving 12 bases between them. CDR1 and CDR2 (germline): LGHDT, YNNKEL (reference sequence). In nucleotides, the CDR3 is TGTGCCAGCAGCCGAGAAATAGGGGGCAATCAGCCCCAGCATTTT. Translating gives CASSREIGGNQPQHF.

This rearrangement joins TRBV28 to TRBJ1-1, with 12 bases that match TRBD1. V dropped 4 bases and J dropped 3; count of bases not matched to a gene: 6. Per germline, CDR1 MDHEN and CDR2 SYDVKM. The CDR3 runs 16 residues. The CDR3 sequence is CASSSGTGGLDTEAFF. For the CDR3, the DNA is TGTGCCAGCAGTTCGGGGACAGGGGGCTTGGACACTGAAGCTTTCTTT. Full variable domain (remainder filled in from reference TRBV28 and TRBJ1-1): DVKVTQSSRYLVKRTGEKVFLECVQDMDHENMFWYRQDPGLGLRLIYFSYDVKMKEKGDIPEGYSVSREKKERFSLILESASTNQTSMYLCASSSGTGGLDTEAFFGQGTRLTVV.

This rearrangement joins TRBV5-8 to TRBJ2-7; the match to TRBD2 covers 7 bases. V lost 3 bases and J lost 0; bases outside the gene matches: 6. This CDR3 is built from 15 residues. CDR1 is SGHTS and CDR2 is YDEGEE in the germline V gene. CDR3 coding DNA: TGTGCCAGCAGCTCTCGTCGGGGGGTCTCCTACGAGCAGTACGTC. Translated: CASSSRRGVSYEQYV.

J is TRBJ1-2 and V is TRBV4-2; TRBD1 might be the D (5 bases). The germline gives CDR1 LGHNA, CDR2 YNFKEQ. With 0 bases removed from V and 2 bases from J, the gap between germline ends came to 10 bases. This CDR3 has 15 residues. Written as DNA, the CDR3 is TGTGCCAGCAGCCAAGAACTGACAGAAAACTATGGCTACACCTTC. Translated: CASSQELTENYGYTF.